The 26 T cell receptor beta chains in this list originate from one sample, sequenced in a study of T cell repertoires in cytomegalovirus infection. From the reads, TCRdb called clonotypes with MiXCR, one entry per CDR3 protein. The sample gives 370,000 or so distinct CDR3 sequences, about 35% of which show up once; roughly 13% is in the top ten. No antigen has been identified for these receptors. Sequences were derived from cultured PBMCs, sampled from culture after CMV antigen stimulation. The source is a human donor in good health (CMV status not recorded). Some clones in this sample may be carry-over from other donors' samples.

This clonotype was seen a few times. The J gene is TRBJ2-3, the V gene TRBV5-1; no firm D call. The CDR3 runs 14 residues. Trimming took off 0 bases at V and 2 bases at J, with 7 bases between the two ends. CDR1 SGHRS and CDR2 YFSETQ come from the germline V gene. The CDR3 DNA reads as TGCGCCAGCAGCTTGGACAAAGCCACAGATACGCAGTATTTT. It specifies CASSLDKATDTQYF.

The rearrangement uses TRBV5-1 and TRBJ2-7; D not resolved. From germline, CDR1 is SGHRS and CDR2 YFSETQ. Trimming cost V 0 bases and J 3 bases, with 13 bases left between them. The CDR3 runs to 15 residues. In DNA, the CDR3 is TGCGCCAGCAGCTTGGATTTTGGCCCCCTCTACGAGCAGTACTTC. Protein: CASSLDFGPLYEQYF.

The rearrangement links TRBV11-2 to TRBJ2-7; D possibly matches TRBD1 or TRBD2 (7 bases each). This CDR3 is built from 16 residues. Germline V gene sequence: CDR1 SGHAT, CDR2 FQNNGV. The V end lost 5 bases, the J end lost 1 base, and 18 bases lay between the germline ends. CDR3 protein: CASSPRGGSKSYEQYV. The CDR3, as DNA: TGTGCCAGCAGCCCCAGGGGGGGATCCAAGTCCTACGAGCAGTACGTC.

This clonotype has just a few counts. The rearrangement links TRBV7-2 to TRBJ1-1; no reliable D call. Trimming cost V 0 bases and J 0 bases, with 8 bases left between them. This CDR3 comprises 15 residues. The germline V gene encodes CDR1 SGHTA and CDR2 FQGNSA. For the CDR3, the DNA is TGTGCCAGCAGCTTAGCCCCAGTCATGAACACTGAAGCTTTCTTT. Amino acid sequence: CASSLAPVMNTEAFF.

The chain employs TRBV5-1 and TRBJ2-1; 10 nucleotides align to TRBD2. This CDR3 is 16 amino acids long. The V and J ends lost 2 bases and 6 bases, in that order; junction bases with no gene match: 8. Germline values: CDR1 SGHRS, CDR2 YFSETQ. DNA of the CDR3: TGCGCCAGCAGCTTAAGCCCGGGACTAGCGTCCAATGAGCAGTTCTTC. This sequence encodes CASSLSPGLASNEQFF.

In this sample, this clonotype turned up a few times. V gene TRBV28 combines with J gene TRBJ2-7; possibly TRBD1 for D (6 bases). Germline CDR1 is MDHEN and CDR2 is SYDVKM. CDR3 length equals 20 residues. V was pared by 5 bases and J by 0 bases, with 29 bases between. CDR3 DNA sequence: TGTGCCAGCAGTCCGTCTCCTCGGGACATCTTTACCCTAAGCTCCTACGAGCAGTACTTC. This sequence encodes CASSPSPRDIFTLSSYEQYF.

The chain combines TRBV27 with TRBJ2-3; 10 bases match TRBD2. The CDR3 length is 16 residues. In germline, CDR1 is MNHEY, CDR2 SMNVEV (reference sequence). V lost 2 bases and J lost 4; bases outside the gene matches: 6. The CDR3 reads CASSLISGRPPDTQYF. Here the CDR3 DNA reads TGTGCCAGCAGTTTAATTAGCGGGAGGCCCCCAGATACGCAGTATTTT.

The CDR3 bases are TGCAGTGCTAGAGATCCCAGCGATAGCAATCAGCCCCAGCATTTT. This gives the protein CSARDPSDSNQPQHF. This rearrangement joins TRBV20-1 to TRBJ1-5; D unresolved. Per the germline V gene, CDR1 is DFQATT and CDR2 is SNEGSKA (reference sequence). Trimming removed 0 bases from V and 0 bases from J, with 9 bases in between. The CDR3 length is 15 residues.

The V gene is TRBV7-1, the J gene TRBJ2-5, with D possibly matching TRBD1 (6 bases). TRBV7-1 falls under the ORF class, with uncertain function. V lost 5 bases to trimming and J lost 2 bases, with 15 bases between them. The CDR3 has 15 residues. The CDR3 protein is CASSQTWTEQETQYF. In DNA form, the CDR3 reads TGTGCCAGCAGCCAAACTTGGACAGAACAAGAGACCCAGTACTTC.

V usage is TRBV7-2 and J usage is TRBJ2-1; D might be TRBD1 or TRBD2, each matching 5 bases. V was pared by 0 bases and J by 0 bases, with 12 bases between. The CDR3 contains 17 residues. The germline V gene encodes CDR1 SGHTA and CDR2 FQGNSA. CDR3 in DNA: TGTGCCAGCAGCTTAGCGGGGGTCACGAGCTCCTACAATGAGCAGTTCTTC. Its protein is CASSLAGVTSSYNEQFF. The variable domain in full, completed from reference TRBV7-2 and TRBJ2-1, reads GAGVSQSPSNKVTEKGKDVELRCDPISGHTALYWYRQSLGQGLEFLIYFQGNSAPDKSGLPSDRFSAERTGGSVSTLTIQRTQQEDSAVYLCASSLAGVTSSYNEQFFGPGTRLTVL.

The CDR3 region has the DNA TGTGCCAGCCGTCCGGGACTAGCGGATGCCAAAAACATTCAGTACTTC. It translates to CASRPGLADAKNIQYF. V is TRBV6-2 or TRBV6-3 and J is TRBJ2-4, with 11 bases that match TRBD2. V dropped 8 bases and J dropped 1; count of bases not matched to a gene: 7. The CDR3 is 16 amino acids. CDR1 is MNHEY and CDR2 is SVGEGT in the germline V gene.

This chain links TRBV20-1 with TRBJ2-7; TRBD1 or TRBD2 may be the D gene (5 bases each). Trimming shortened V by 6 bases and J by 2 bases, and 14 bases separated the two germline ends. The CDR3 is 13 amino acids. Germline values: CDR1 DFQATT, CDR2 SNEGSKA (reference sequence). CDR3 coding DNA: TGCAGTGCCCGGGGCGGGTCAGCCTACGAGCAGTACTTC. It is translated as CSARGGSAYEQYF.

This clonotype was seen a handful of times. V is TRBV4-1 and J is TRBJ2-1; D unclear. Trimming took 5 bases from V and 7 from J, leaving 6 bases between them. The CDR3 covers 11 residues. Germline V gene sequence: CDR1 MGHRA, CDR2 YSYEKL. The CDR3 bases are TGCGCCAGCAGCGAAGTGAATGAGCAGTTCTTC. It encodes CASSEVNEQFF.

The chain recombines TRBV27 with TRBJ1-5; D remains ambiguous. The CDR3 length is 17 residues. CDR1 MNHEY and CDR2 SMNVEV come from the germline V gene (reference sequence). V lost 5 bases, J lost 4 bases, and 21 bases lay in between. CDR3 sequence reads: CASSPGISGRVNQPQHF. CDR3 sequence (DNA): TGTGCCAGCAGTCCCGGGATATCCGGCCGAGTTAATCAGCCCCAGCATTTT.

Concerning this clonotype itself: A read error may account for a junction end that differs from germline. The V gene is TRBV7-2, the J gene TRBJ2-3; 8 bases fit TRBD2. The CDR3 is made up of 15 amino acids. Germline CDR1 and CDR2: SGHTA and FQGNSA. DNA for the CDR3: TGTGCCAGCAGCTTACCACGGACTAGCACAGATACGCATTATTTT. Translated, it gives CASSLPRTSTDTHYF.

This clonotype is a singleton in its sample. The chain employs TRBV7-6 and TRBJ2-5, with D perhaps TRBD1 (6 bases). The germline V gene encodes CDR1 SGHVS and CDR2 FNYEAQ. The CDR3 is 20 amino acids. Trimming stripped 5 bases from V and 2 bases from J, with 30 bases between. The DNA for the CDR3 is TGTGCCAGCAGCGCAGACAGGACATCTTCAGAAAGGGTACTTCAAGAGACCCAGTACTTC. Amino acid sequence: CASSADRTSSERVLQETQYF.

The chain combines TRBV19 with TRBJ2-1; 9 bases align to TRBD1. V lost 5 bases, J lost 4 bases, and 9 bases stayed unmatched. This CDR3 is 16 amino acids long. CDR1 and CDR2 (germline): LNHDA, SQIVND (reference sequence). Written as DNA, the CDR3 is TGTGCCAGTAGTCAAAGGGGCGGGACAGGGTACAATGAGCAGTTCTTC. It specifies CASSQRGGTGYNEQFF.

Only a few counts were recorded for this clonotype. This chain connects TRBV20-1 to TRBJ2-5; TRBD2 matches at 7 bases. CDR1 and CDR2 (germline): DFQATT, SNEGSKA (reference sequence). V dropped 6 bases and J dropped 2; count of bases not matched to a gene: 12. The CDR3 is 15 amino acids. CDR3 sequence reads: CSAPSIGREQETQYF. CDR3 DNA: TGCAGTGCCCCCTCGATTGGGCGGGAGCAAGAGACCCAGTACTTC.

The chain combines TRBV18 with TRBJ2-1; TRBD2 agrees at 7 bases. CDR3 size: 15 residues. The germline CDR1 and CDR2 sequences are KGHSH and LQKENI. V was clipped by 8 bases and J by 4 bases; unmatched bases: 11. In nucleotides, the CDR3 is TGTGCCAGCCTCACCCCACAGCGGGGTTACAATGAGCAGTTCTTC. Translating it yields CASLTPQRGYNEQFF.

J is TRBJ2-3 and V is TRBV28; a possible D gene is TRBD2 (5 bases). The V and J ends lost 1 base and 10 bases respectively, with 9 bases between them. This CDR3 has 12 amino acids. Germline assignment: CDR1 MDHEN and CDR2 SYDVKM. The DNA of the CDR3 is TGTGCCAGCAGTTTATATGATAGCGCGCAGTATTTT. It encodes CASSLYDSAQYF.

The chain carries TRBV6-8 and TRBJ2-4, with TRBD2 matching 15 bases. V shed 4 bases, J shed 1 base, and the junction held 8 bases outside the gene matches. This CDR3 contains 19 residues. The germline CDR1 and CDR2 sequences are MNHGY and SAAAGT. CDR3 sequence: CASSSGTSGRWMAKNIQYF. The CDR3 coding sequence is TGTGCCAGCAGTTCCGGGACTAGCGGGAGGTGGATGGCCAAAAACATTCAGTACTTC.

This clonotype turned up a few times. The chain joins TRBV7-2 to TRBJ1-1; D call uncertain. CDR1 is SGHTA and CDR2 is FQGNSA in the germline V gene. Trimming took 5 bases from V and 0 from J, leaving 16 bases between them. The CDR3 loop spans 16 amino acids. The CDR3 nucleotides read TGTGCCAGCAGCCCCCGTGCAGGTCTCATGAACACTGAAGCTTTCTTT. Translation: CASSPRAGLMNTEAFF. The entire variable domain, with the rest obtained from reference TRBV7-2 and TRBJ1-1, is as follows: GAGVSQSPSNKVTEKGKDVELRCDPISGHTALYWYRQSLGQGLEFLIYFQGNSAPDKSGLPSDRFSAERTGGSVSTLTIQRTQQEDSAVYLCASSPRAGLMNTEAFFGQGTRLTVV.

The rearrangement links TRBV15 to TRBJ2-5; perhaps D is TRBD1 or TRBD2 (5 bases each). This CDR3 is 17 amino acids long. CDR1 is LNHNV and CDR2 is YYDKDF in the germline V gene (reference sequence). Trimming stripped 2 bases from V and 1 base from J, with 17 bases between. The CDR3 nucleotides are TGTGCCACCAGCAGAAAAGTCCCGGGACCGCTCCAAGAGACCCAGTACTTC. Encoded protein: CATSRKVPGPLQETQYF. Drawing the rest from reference TRBV15 and TRBJ2-5, the complete variable domain is DAMVIQNPRYQVTQFGKPVTLSCSQTLNHNVMYWYQQKSSQAPKLLFHYYDKDFNNEADTPDNFQSRRPNTSFCFLDIRSPGLGDTAMYLCATSRKVPGPLQETQYFGPGTRLLVL.

This chain uses TRBV18 with TRBJ2-1; the D gene is possibly TRBD2 (5 bases). CDR3 length equals 15 residues. Germline values: CDR1 KGHSH, CDR2 LQKENI. Trimming left V 6 bases short and J 2 bases short, with 14 bases between. This CDR3 reads CASSPTFGTYNEQFF. The CDR3 nucleotides are TGTGCCAGCTCTCCAACCTTCGGGACCTACAATGAGCAGTTCTTC.

The sample holds one count of this clonotype. J is TRBJ1-5 and V is TRBV24-1, with 7 bases lining up with TRBD1. The germline gives CDR1 KGHDR, CDR2 SFDVKD. This CDR3 contains 15 residues. The ends lost 6 bases at V and 2 bases at J; junction bases unmatched: 6. CDR3 sequence reads: CATSSRGPGNQPQHF. The CDR3 coding sequence is TGTGCCACCAGTTCGAGGGGGCCTGGCAATCAGCCCCAGCATTTT.

The chain joins TRBV6-1 to TRBJ1-1, with unresolved D. With 5 bases removed from V and 3 bases from J, the gap between germline ends came to 13 bases. Germline CDR1 MNHNS, CDR2 SASEGT. The CDR3 is 14 amino acids. The CDR3 coding sequence is TGTGCCAGCAGTTCCCCGGCGCGGGACACTGAAGCTTTCTTT. Encoded protein: CASSSPARDTEAFF.